This TCR beta chain is from a study of T cell responses to AZD1222 COVID-19 vaccine. The V end was cut by 5 bases, the J end by 3 bases, with 29 bases between. The CDR3 is 20 residues long. Germline V gene lookup returns CDR1 MNHEY and CDR2 SVGEGT. Generated by immunoSEQ multiplex PCR, the TCRdb table keeps only in-frame clones and is missing some. The table lists nearly 110,000 clones, more than 70% of them singletons, with 6% to 7% in the top ten. The receptor comes from an adult in good health. The V and J genes are TRBV6-2 or TRBV6-3 and TRBJ1-5, with D hard to call. Source: peripheral blood, taken on day 0 of AZD1222 vaccination. The CDR3 protein is CASSPREGWVGKSFNQPQHF. DNA of the CDR3: TGTGCCAGCAGTCCCCGAGAGGGTTGGGTTGGGAAATCTTTCAATCAGCCCCAGCATTTT.